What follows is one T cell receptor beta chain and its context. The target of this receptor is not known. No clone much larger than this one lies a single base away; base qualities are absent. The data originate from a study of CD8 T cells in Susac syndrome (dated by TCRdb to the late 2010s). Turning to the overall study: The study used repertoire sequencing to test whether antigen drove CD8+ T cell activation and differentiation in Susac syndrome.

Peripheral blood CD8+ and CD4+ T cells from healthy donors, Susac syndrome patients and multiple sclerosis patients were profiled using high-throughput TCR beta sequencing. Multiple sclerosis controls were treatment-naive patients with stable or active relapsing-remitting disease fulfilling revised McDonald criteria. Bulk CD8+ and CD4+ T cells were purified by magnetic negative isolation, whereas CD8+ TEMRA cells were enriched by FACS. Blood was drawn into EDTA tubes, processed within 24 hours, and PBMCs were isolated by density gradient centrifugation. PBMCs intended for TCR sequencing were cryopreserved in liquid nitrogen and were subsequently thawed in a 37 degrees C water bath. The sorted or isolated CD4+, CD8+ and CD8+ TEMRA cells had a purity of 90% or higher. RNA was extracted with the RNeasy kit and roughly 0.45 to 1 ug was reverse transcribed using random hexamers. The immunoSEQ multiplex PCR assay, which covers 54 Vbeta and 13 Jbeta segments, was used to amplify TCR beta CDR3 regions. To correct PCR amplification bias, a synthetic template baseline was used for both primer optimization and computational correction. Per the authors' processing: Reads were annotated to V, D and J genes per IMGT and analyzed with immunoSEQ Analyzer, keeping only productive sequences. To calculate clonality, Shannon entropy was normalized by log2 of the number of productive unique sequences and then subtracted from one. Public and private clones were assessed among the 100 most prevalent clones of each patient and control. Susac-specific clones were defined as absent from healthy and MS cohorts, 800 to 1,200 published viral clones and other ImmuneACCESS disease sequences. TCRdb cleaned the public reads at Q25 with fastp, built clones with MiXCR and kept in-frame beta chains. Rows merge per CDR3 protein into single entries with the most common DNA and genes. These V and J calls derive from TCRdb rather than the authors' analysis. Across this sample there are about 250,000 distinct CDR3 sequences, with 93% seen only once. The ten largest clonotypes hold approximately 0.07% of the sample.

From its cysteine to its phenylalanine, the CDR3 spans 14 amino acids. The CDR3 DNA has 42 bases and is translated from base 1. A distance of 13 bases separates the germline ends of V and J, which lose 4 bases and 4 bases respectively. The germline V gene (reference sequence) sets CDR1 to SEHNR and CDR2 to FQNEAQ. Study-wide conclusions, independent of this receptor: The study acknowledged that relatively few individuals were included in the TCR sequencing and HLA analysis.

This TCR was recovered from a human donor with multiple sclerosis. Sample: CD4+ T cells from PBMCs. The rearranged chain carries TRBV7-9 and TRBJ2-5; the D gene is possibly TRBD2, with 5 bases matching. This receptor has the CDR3 CASSSPDRGETQYF. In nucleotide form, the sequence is TGTGCCAGCAGCTCCCCAGACCGGGGAGAGACCCAGTACTTC.